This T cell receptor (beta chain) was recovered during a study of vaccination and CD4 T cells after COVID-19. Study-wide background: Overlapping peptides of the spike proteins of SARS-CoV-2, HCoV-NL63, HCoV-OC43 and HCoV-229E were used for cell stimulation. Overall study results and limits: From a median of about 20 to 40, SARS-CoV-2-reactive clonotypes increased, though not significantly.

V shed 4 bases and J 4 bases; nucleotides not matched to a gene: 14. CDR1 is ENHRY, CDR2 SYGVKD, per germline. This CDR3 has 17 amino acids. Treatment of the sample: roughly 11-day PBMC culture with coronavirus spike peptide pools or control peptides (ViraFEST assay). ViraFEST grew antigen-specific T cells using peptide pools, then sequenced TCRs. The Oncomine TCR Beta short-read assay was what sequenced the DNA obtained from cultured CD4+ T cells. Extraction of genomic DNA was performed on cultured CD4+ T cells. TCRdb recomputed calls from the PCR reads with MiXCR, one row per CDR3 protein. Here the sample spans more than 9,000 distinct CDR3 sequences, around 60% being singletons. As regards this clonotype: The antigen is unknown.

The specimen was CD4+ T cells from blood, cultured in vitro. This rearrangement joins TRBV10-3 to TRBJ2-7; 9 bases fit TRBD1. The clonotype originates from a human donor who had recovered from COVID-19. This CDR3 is CAISVIHDGTGKYEQYF. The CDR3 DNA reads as TGTGCCATCAGTGTAATTCATGACGGGACAGGGAAGTACGAGCAGTACTTC.